This T cell receptor beta chain was retrieved from a study of beta chain features in type 1 diabetes (dated by TCRdb to between 2017 and 2018). Some background on the complete study: Mean age, gender distribution, total cell number and subset yield did not differ between patients and healthy donors. Regulatory and stem cell-like memory subsets were obtained from only 8 patients and about 8 healthy donors, while naive and central memory subsets were obtained from all 30 or so donors. A total of around 110,000,000 sorted cells were examined across all samples, and a strong correlation was observed between cell number per subset and RNA yield. In the study, recently diagnosed type 1 diabetes patients and matched healthy donors were compared on the TCRB repertoires of their sorted circulating CD4+ T cell subsets. On the study overall, not on this receptor specifically: At VDJ recombination sites, type 1 diabetes patients had fewer insertions and more deleted nucleotides, which implies abnormalities in thymic rearrangement. Shorter templates might have been favored by PCR, but patient and control samples were amplified and corrected together, so both groups would have been affected equally by any skew. A moderate but significant shortening of TCRB CDR3 length was observed in type 1 diabetes patients in all four CD4+ subsets. Because cDNA was sequenced instead of genomic DNA, activated cells with high expression could be over-represented, although the groups did not differ in activation or CD3 levels. Naive, central memory and regulatory TCRB repertoires appeared to be more similar among patients than among healthy donors. HLA sub-analyses involved small numbers of individuals, so any influence of HLA type on TCRB rearrangement remained unresolved.

The entire amount of isolated RNA was reverse transcribed using the High Capacity cDNA Reverse Transcription Kit, so the sequenced TCRB transcripts were expressed ones. Deep immunoSEQ sequencing was applied to naive, central memory and regulatory T cell samples, giving an average of approximately 3.8 million total reads per sample. Sorted cells were lysed in RLT buffer, and RNA was extracted using DNase-treated RNeasy Micro or Mini kits according to cell number. Each cell subset was processed on its own to prevent cross-contamination, while patient and healthy donor samples were processed together. The immunoSEQ multiplex PCR was used to amplify TCRB sequences from cDNA, generating 87-bp fragments that spanned the CDR3 region. Amplicons were sequenced on the Illumina HiSeq platform. The source study handled its data this way. PCR bias was computationally corrected using synthetic template baselines, reads within Hamming distance 2 were collapsed, and singletons that could not be merged were discarded. Reads were aligned against IMGT so that V, D and J genes, CDR3 length and insertions or deletions at six rearrangement sites could be assigned. Clonotype counts were normalized to sorted cell number within each subset before computing true diversity and Gini coefficients with the tcR R package. Repertoire sharing was quantified using the overlap coefficient calculated on TCRB nucleotide sequences. Out-of-frame TCRB sequences from naive cells were analyzed to stand in for the pre-selection repertoire. Drawn from immuneACCESS, this table holds only the in-frame rearrangements with V and J called that TCRdb kept. Clones are partly lost; checked studies trace under half to an unresolved V gene and leave the rest unexplained. Clone size and V and J calls were adopted from that table, with D and trimming inferred from the DNA. For this sample there are around 350,000 clones; around 13% appear just once. 0.015% to 0.02% of the sample is taken by the ten largest.

Each donor gave one peripheral blood draw, averaging approximately 0.12 L, which was collected into heparinised tubes. A BD FACSAria II was used to sort naive, central memory, regulatory and stem cell-like memory CD4+ T cells with a panel that included CD45RO, CCR7, CD25, CD127, CD95 and CD27. Purity was above 95% for every sorted population. PBMCs were isolated immediately by Lymphoprep density gradient centrifugation and stained directly without culture. So that batch effects would be minimized, each experiment stained and sorted samples in pairs, pairing one healthy donor with one patient. The CDR3 contains 12 residues, cysteine and phenylalanine counted. Just CDR3 DNA is preserved here, 36 bases in frame from base 1. The germline V gene (reference sequence) yields MNHEY for CDR1 and SMNVEV for CDR2. V is clipped by 4 bases and J by 4 bases, and the sequence between their germline boundaries is 7 bases long.

Notes on this clone: The antigen this receptor binds is unknown. No much larger clonotype is one base removed from it; base qualities were not supplied. This specimen includes other DNA sequences encoding the same CDR3.

The source is a man aged 18 to 29 in good health. Recombination connected TRBV27 to TRBJ1-1, with the D gene not clear enough to name. The specimen was naive CD4+ T cells from blood. The cell subset or site label for this specimen denotes: true naive CD4+ T cells. The sequenced DNA: TGTGCCAGCAGTTACACGGGCACTGAAGCTTTCTTT. Its translation reads: CASSYTGTEAFF.